The rows below give T cell receptor beta chains drawn from one sample of a study of beta chain features in type 1 diabetes. Assay used: immunoSEQ multiplex PCR; TCRdb lists only in-frame clones, some missing. The data contain about 400,000 clones, roughly an eighth of them seen just once; the ten biggest clones take up 0.017%. The sample consisted of naive CD4+ T cells from blood. The receptor set was obtained from a man between 18 and 35 years old in good health. Both conserved end residues are part of each CDR3. The D gene is left open where the match is weak. Clone size appears in some rows only: once, few, many, or a class for an expanded clone.

abundance	j_gene	v_gene	d_gene	CDR3nt	CDR3aa
few	TRBJ2-1	TRBV7-2	TRBD1	TGTGCCAGCAGCCATGACAGGGGTTGGAATGAGCAGTTCTTC	CASSHDRGWNEQFF
.	TRBJ1-1	TRBV29-1	.	TGCAGCGCTCGGGAACAGGGAACTGAAGCTTTCTTT	CSAREQGTEAFF
.	TRBJ2-7	TRBV19	TRBD1	TGTGCCAGTAGAAGGACAGGGAGCTCCTACGAGCAGTACTTC	CASRRTGSSYEQYF
.	TRBJ2-7	TRBV18	.	TGTGCCAGCTCACCGGACAGCTCCTACGAGCAGTACTTC	CASSPDSSYEQYF
few	TRBJ1-2	TRBV7-2	.	TGTGCCAGCAGCCCAGACAGAGACTATGGCTACACCTTC	CASSPDRDYGYTF
.	TRBJ1-1	TRBV9	.	TGTGCCAGCAGCGTAGGTGGACAGCTGAACACTGAAGCTTTCTTT	CASSVGGQLNTEAFF
few	TRBJ2-7	TRBV15	.	TGTGCCACCAGCATTTGGAGAGGGTTCCCCTCCGAGCAGTACTTC	CATSIWRGFPSEQYF
.	TRBJ1-2	TRBV28	TRBD1	TGTGCCAGCAGCCCCGGGACAGTACTCTATGGCTACACCTTC	CASSPGTVLYGYTF
.	TRBJ2-7	TRBV6-5	.	TGTGCCAGCAGTTGGGGCGGCTCGGGGGACGAGCAGTACTTC	CASSWGGSGDEQYF
.	TRBJ2-7	TRBV6-1	TRBD1	TGTGCCAGCAGTGCGACAGGGGGCGAGCAGTACTTC	CASSATGGEQYF
few	TRBJ1-2	TRBV25-1	TRBD1	TGTGCCAGCAGTGAACGCAGGGGGAACTATGGCTACACCTTC	CASSERRGNYGYTF
.	TRBJ2-3	TRBV7-2	.	TGTGCCAGCAGCTTAGTAGGAGGGGCAACAGATACGCAGTATTTT	CASSLVGGATDTQYF
.	TRBJ1-1	TRBV5-1	.	TGCGCCAGCAGCCCTCGACAGATATCAATCGCTGAAGCTTTCTTT	CASSPRQISIAEAFF
few	TRBJ2-2	TRBV12-5	.	TGTGCTAGTGGTTTGGTCTCCGGGAGCACCGGGGAGCTGTTTTTT	CASGLVSGSTGELFF
.	TRBJ2-3	TRBV5-4	TRBD2	TGTGCCAGCAGCGCTAGCGGGAGGGCCACAGATACGCAGTATTTT	CASSASGRATDTQYF